A single T cell receptor (beta chain) is shown here with its context. The donors (healthy individuals) were bone marrow donors. This sample is part of a study of cytomegalovirus exposure and HLA in healthy donors. Trimming stripped 1 base from V and 7 bases from J, with 11 bases between. The CDR3 covers 15 residues. The germline gives CDR1 SGHAT, CDR2 FQNNGV. PCR amplification relied on 60 Vbeta primers (plus 13 Jbeta primers). Repertoires were generated with immunoSEQ multiplex PCR, while TCRdb's copy carries only in-frame clones and drops some. Of about 170,000 clones listed, about 85% are singletons.

The V gene is TRBV11-2, the J gene TRBJ1-6; D gene unclear. This clonotype was obtained from a man younger than 30 in good health and CMV-seropositive. The sequencing input was PBMCs. The CDR3 sequence is CASSLGGKGNSPLHF. The CDR3 DNA sequence: TGTGCCAGCAGCTTAGGCGGGAAAGGGAATTCACCCCTCCACTTT.